A single sample is the source of the 13 T cell receptor beta chains below, sequenced in a study of CD8 T cells in ankylosing spondylitis. One entry per CDR3 protein results from TCRdb running MiXCR on the 5' RACE reads. This table has about 400,000 distinct CDR3 sequences, approximately 22% appearing once. Specimen: blood, either unsorted or a sorted T cell fraction (not recorded which). These TCRs come from a male donor with ankylosing spondylitis or in good health (not recorded which).

This clonotype was recorded a few times. The rearrangement joins TRBV19 to TRBJ2-7; D unclear. The CDR3 totals 15 residues. Germline V CDR1 and CDR2: LNHDA, SQIVND (reference sequence). V shed 3 bases and J shed 2 bases, with 14 bases lying between them. The CDR3 DNA is TGTGCCAGTAGTATCGAAGACAATGGAGCCTACGAGCAGTACTTC. Protein sequence: CASSIEDNGAYEQYF. Combining the CDR3 with reference TRBV19 and TRBJ2-7 gives the whole variable domain DGGITQSPKYLFRKEGQNVTLSCEQNLNHDAMYWYRQDPGQGLRLIYYSQIVNDFQKGDIAEGYSVSREKKESFPLTVTSAQKNPTAFYLCASSIEDNGAYEQYFGPGTRLTVT.

The V and J genes are TRBV10-2 and TRBJ2-7, with no clear D. Germline V CDR1 and CDR2: WSHSY, SAAADI. Trimming removed 1 base from V and 0 bases from J, with 7 bases in between. The CDR3 runs 14 residues. The CDR3 loop reads CASSEYRDSYEQYF. CDR3 nucleotide sequence: TGCGCCAGCAGTGAGTATAGGGACTCCTACGAGCAGTACTTC.

The V call is TRBV9, the J call TRBJ2-7, with a tentative D call TRBD1 (6 bases). Germline CDR1 SGDLS, CDR2 YYNGEE. V gave up 5 bases and J gave up 0 bases, with 18 bases separating them. The CDR3 has 16 residues. The CDR3 nucleotides are TGTGCCAGCAGTTTAGGTGGGGGCTCAAGCTCCTACGAGCAGTACTTC. It translates to CASSLGGGSSSYEQYF.

In its sample, this clonotype was seen a few times. The chain couples TRBV10-2 to TRBJ1-2; D uncertain. V was pared by 4 bases and J by 6 bases, with 6 bases between. Germline values: CDR1 WSHSY, CDR2 SAAADI. The CDR3 has 11 amino acids. CDR3 loop: CASSAWDGYTF. The CDR3 DNA reads TGCGCCAGCAGTGCTTGGGATGGCTACACCTTC.

The V gene is TRBV20-1, the J gene TRBJ2-2, with no clear D. V was cut by 3 bases and J by 1 base, with 6 bases left in between. Germline loops: CDR1 DFQATT, CDR2 SNEGSKA (reference sequence). The CDR3 has 13 residues. CDR3 sequence (DNA): TGCAGTGCTAGGACCGAGAACACCGGGGAGCTGTTTTTT. Translation gives CSARTENTGELFF.

Ten or more counts support this clonotype. The gene calls are TRBV6-4 and TRBJ2-3, with D perhaps being TRBD1 or TRBD2 (5 bases each). With 3 bases removed from V and 4 bases from J, the gap between germline ends came to 14 bases. The CDR3 loop spans 15 amino acids. Germline V gene data show CDR1 as MRHNA and CDR2 as SNTAGT. The CDR3 reads CASSEGTQEADTQYF. The CDR3 coding sequence is TGTGCCAGCAGTGAGGGGACCCAAGAGGCAGATACGCAGTATTTT.

This clonotype was seen more than once but under ten times. The chain has TRBV20-1 and TRBJ2-7; D is perhaps TRBD1 (6 bases). V was pared by 0 bases and J by 3 bases, with 12 bases between. This CDR3 has 14 amino acids. CDR1 DFQATT and CDR2 SNEGSKA come from the germline V gene (reference sequence). CDR3 DNA sequence: TGCAGTGCTAGAGATCTCTCAGGGGTCTACGAGCAGTACTTC. It translates to CSARDLSGVYEQYF.

This clonotype has more than one count but fewer than ten. The J gene is TRBJ1-1, the V gene TRBV27, with TRBD1 matching 7 bases. Per germline, CDR1 MNHEY and CDR2 SMNVEV (reference sequence). The length of the CDR3 is 13 residues. V shed 6 bases and J 1 base; nucleotides not matched to a gene: 2. CDR3 sequence: CASRYRGNTEAFF. The CDR3, as DNA: TGTGCCAGCAGGTACAGGGGGAACACTGAAGCTTTCTTT.

Only a few counts were recorded for this clonotype. This chain links TRBV20-1 with TRBJ2-3; TRBD2 is a possible D gene (5 bases). The CDR3 is made up of 17 amino acids. The germline V and J ends were trimmed by 2 bases and 4 bases, with 22 bases remaining between them. Germline values: CDR1 DFQATT, CDR2 SNEGSKA (reference sequence). This CDR3 is CSARTVEGRWEPDTQYF. The CDR3, as DNA: TGCAGTGCTAGAACTGTTGAGGGTAGATGGGAACCAGATACGCAGTATTTT.

This clonotype was counted a few times. This chain connects TRBV11-2 to TRBJ1-1, with a weak D call TRBD1 (6 bases). The CDR3 totals 14 residues. V lost 6 bases to trimming and J lost 3 bases, with 14 bases between them. From germline, CDR1 is SGHAT and CDR2 FQNNGV. CDR3 loop: CASSLMDSHTEAFF. The CDR3 coding sequence is TGTGCCAGCAGTTTGATGGACAGTCACACTGAAGCTTTCTTT.

This chain links TRBV2 with TRBJ2-2, with 9 bases aligning to TRBD1. This CDR3 is 18 amino acids long. The V and J ends lost 5 bases and 4 bases, in that order; junction bases with no gene match: 14. Germline values: CDR1 SNHLY, CDR2 FYNNEI. CDR3 DNA sequence: TGTGCCAGCAGTACCGGGACAGGGACGATAATGAGCACCGGGGAGCTGTTTTTT. Amino acid sequence: CASSTGTGTIMSTGELFF.

This clonotype was observed a single time. The rearrangement uses TRBV12-5 and TRBJ2-2; D gene unclear. The CDR3 totals 13 residues. CDR1 is LGHNT and CDR2 is FRNRAP in the germline V gene. V dropped 1 base and J dropped 5 bases, with 5 bases sitting between them. CDR3 region: CASGLAPTGELFF. Here the CDR3 DNA reads TGTGCTAGTGGTTTGGCCCCTACCGGGGAGCTGTTTTTT.

The chain employs TRBV5-5 and TRBJ2-5, with 9 bases identical to TRBD2. The ends lost 3 bases at V and 1 base at J; junction bases unmatched: 10. Germline V lookup: CDR1 SGHKS, CDR2 YYEKEE (reference sequence). The CDR3 is 17 residues long. The DNA of the CDR3 is TGTGCCAGCAGCTCGGACTACGGGACTAGCCTCCAAGAGACCCAGTACTTC. Amino acids: CASSSDYGTSLQETQYF.